This entry lists 32 T cell receptor beta chains sequenced from one sample in a study of blood T cell repertoires in COVID-19. Repertoires were generated with immunoSEQ multiplex PCR, while TCRdb's copy carries only in-frame clones and drops some. Of fewer than 200,000 clones in the sample, roughly 80% are singletons; the top ten hold 4.4%. The sample comprised PBMCs or T cells enriched from blood (not recorded which). Every receptor here comes from a woman between 50 and 59 years old who had recovered from COVID-19.

This clone was seen more than once but under ten times. This CDR3 is CASSLAPGAYGYTF. The CDR3 nucleotides read TGTGCCAGCAGTTTAGCCCCGGGAGCCTATGGCTACACCTTC. This rearrangement joins TRBV27 to TRBJ1-2, with D unresolved. V was pared by 2 bases and J by 4 bases, with 11 bases between. Germline assignment: CDR1 MNHEY and CDR2 SMNVEV (reference sequence). CDR3 length equals 14 residues.

The chain links TRBV15 to TRBJ2-2, with D perhaps matching TRBD2 (6 bases). Trimming shortened V by 3 bases and J by 1 base, and 12 bases separated the two germline ends. This CDR3 spans 16 amino acids. CDR1 LNHNV and CDR2 YYDKDF come from the germline V gene (reference sequence). The CDR3 region has the DNA TGTGCCACCAGCAGCTACGGGAGTAGGAACACCGGGGAGCTGTTTTTT. This gives the protein CATSSYGSRNTGELFF.

Here the CDR3 DNA reads TGTGCCAGTAGTAGAGCGAGGGTAGTCGATGAAAAACTGTTTTTT. It encodes CASSRARVVDEKLFF. The chain has TRBV19 and TRBJ1-4, with unresolved D. Germline V gene data show CDR1 as LNHDA and CDR2 as SQIVND (reference sequence). The ends were cut back, 4 bases at V and 6 bases at J, with 15 bases in the middle. The CDR3 consists of 15 residues.

The rearrangement uses TRBV18 and TRBJ1-2; D is unclear. V was clipped by 3 bases and J by 5 bases, with 25 bases between them. The CDR3 totals 18 residues. The V gene's germline CDR1 is KGHSH and CDR2 LQKENI. This chain's CDR3 is CASSPNSAGAPNVYGYTF. DNA of the CDR3: TGTGCCAGCTCACCCAACTCGGCAGGCGCTCCCAACGTATATGGCTACACCTTC.

This chain uses TRBV7-8 with TRBJ1-2, with 10 nucleotides matching TRBD1. With V trimmed by 11 bases and J by 6 bases, 9 bases remained unmatched. Per the germline V gene, CDR1 is SGHVS and CDR2 is FQNEAQ. The CDR3 runs to 13 residues. The CDR3, as DNA: TGTGCCCATCGGGACAGGGGTGAAGATGGCTACACCTTC. Protein product: CAHRDRGEDGYTF.

The genes are TRBV5-5 and TRBJ1-1, with D hard to call. The length of the CDR3 is 13 residues. Germline V lookup: CDR1 SGHKS, CDR2 YYEKEE (reference sequence). Trimming left V 3 bases short and J 5 bases short, with 11 bases between. The CDR3 nucleotides read TGTGCCAGCAGCTGGGCCCGAGAGACTGAAGCTTTCTTT. Residues: CASSWARETEAFF.

V usage is TRBV9 and J usage is TRBJ1-2; weak D call: TRBD1 (6 bases). The V gene's germline CDR1 is SGDLS and CDR2 YYNGEE. V shed 3 bases and J shed 4 bases, with 10 bases lying between them. The CDR3 has 13 residues. The CDR3 loop reads CASSDTGFYGYTF. DNA of the CDR3: TGTGCCAGCAGCGATACAGGGTTCTATGGCTACACCTTC.

The sample holds a few counts of this clone. This specimen includes other DNA sequences encoding the same CDR3. This chain uses TRBV28 with TRBJ1-2; D is possibly TRBD1 (6 bases). Per the germline V gene, CDR1 is MDHEN and CDR2 is SYDVKM. The CDR3 extends over 11 amino acids. V was clipped by 10 bases and J by 4 bases, with 10 bases between them. The DNA for the CDR3 is TGTGCCAACCGGGGGGCCTATGGCTACACCTTC. Translating gives CANRGAYGYTF.

This clone turned up a few times. The V call is TRBV14, the J call TRBJ1-1; 8 bases match TRBD1. The CDR3 consists of 14 residues. Germline trimming cut 3 bases from V and 10 bases from J; bases unmatched to any gene: 10. Germline CDR1 is SGHDN and CDR2 is FVKESK. The CDR3 sequence is CASSHVPKQGVAFF. The DNA of the CDR3 is TGTGCCAGCAGCCACGTCCCAAAACAGGGGGTAGCTTTCTTT. The variable domain in full, with the rest retrieved from reference TRBV14 and TRBJ1-1, is EAGVTQFPSHSVIEKGQTVTLRCDPISGHDNLYWYRRVMGKEIKFLLHFVKESKQDESGMPNNRFLAERTGGTYSTLKVQPAELEDSGVYFCASSHVPKQGVAFFGQGTRLTVV.

The chain combines TRBV19 with TRBJ1-1; 7 positions match TRBD1. The V segment lost 5 bases and the J segment 0 bases; nucleotides outside the gene matches: 3. This CDR3 comprises 14 residues. Germline V lookup: CDR1 LNHDA, CDR2 SQIVND (reference sequence). The CDR3 DNA reads TGTGCCAGTAGTTACAGGGGAATGAACACTGAAGCTTTCTTT. Translating gives CASSYRGMNTEAFF.

The DNA for the CDR3 is TGTGCCAGTAGTCCACCGGGACAGGGATCTGGTGGCTACACCTTC. Amino acids: CASSPPGQGSGGYTF. The genes are TRBV19 and TRBJ1-2; TRBD1 matches 9 bases. V shed 5 bases, J shed 7 bases, and the junction held 11 bases outside the gene matches. Germline assignment: CDR1 LNHDA and CDR2 SQIVND (reference sequence). This CDR3 is built from 15 residues.

The chain couples TRBV19 to TRBJ1-6, with D possibly matching TRBD1 (6 bases). The CDR3 extends over 15 amino acids. From germline, CDR1 is LNHDA and CDR2 SQIVND (reference sequence). V was shortened by 4 bases and J by 3 bases, with 10 bases between the two germline ends. The CDR3 region is CASSTGGIYNSPLHF. The CDR3, as DNA: TGTGCCAGTAGTACGGGGGGCATCTATAATTCACCCCTCCACTTT.

The chain links TRBV6-5 to TRBJ1-1; 7 bases are shared with TRBD1. The V gene's germline CDR1 is MNHEY and CDR2 SVGAGI. After removal of 0 bases from V and 0 bases from J, the junction contained 4 bases not matched to a gene. The CDR3 totals 16 residues. This CDR3 reads CASSYSIQGLNTEAFF. In DNA form, the CDR3 reads TGTGCCAGCAGTTACTCGATACAGGGGTTGAACACTGAAGCTTTCTTT.

This chain links TRBV30 with TRBJ2-3; possibly TRBD2 for D (6 bases). The CDR3 totals 13 residues. V was cut by 2 bases and J by 5 bases, with 11 bases left in between. Germline CDR1 is GTSNPN and CDR2 is SVGIG (reference sequence). The CDR3 DNA reads TGTGCCTGGAGTTCCTTCGGGGGAGATACGCAGTATTTT. It specifies CAWSSFGGDTQYF.

The chain uses TRBV2 and TRBJ2-5; 10 bases line up with TRBD1. This CDR3 contains 22 residues. Germline V lookup: CDR1 SNHLY, CDR2 FYNNEI. Trimming at V came to 7 bases and at J to 5 bases, leaving 31 bases not matched to a gene. This CDR3 is CASTPRKYAGQGDFRSMETQYF. The DNA for the CDR3 is TGTGCCAGCACTCCTCGGAAGTACGCCGGACAGGGGGATTTTCGGAGTATGGAGACCCAGTACTTC.

The V call is TRBV19, the J call TRBJ2-6, with 14 bases fitting TRBD2. This CDR3 has 19 residues. Germline trimming cut 5 bases from V and 0 bases from J; bases unmatched to any gene: 6. Per germline, CDR1 LNHDA and CDR2 SQIVND (reference sequence). DNA of the CDR3: TGTGCCAGTAGTTACGTCGGACTAGCGGGAGGCTCTGGGGCCAACGTCCTGACTTTC. Protein product: CASSYVGLAGGSGANVLTF.

The V gene is TRBV10-3, the J gene TRBJ1-5; D gene uncertain. This CDR3 spans 13 amino acids. The V and J ends lost 3 bases and 5 bases respectively, with 8 bases between them. Germline V CDR1 and CDR2: ENHRY, SYGVKD. The CDR3 loop reads CAISDRHDQPQHF. The DNA of the CDR3 is TGTGCCATCAGTGACAGGCATGATCAGCCCCAGCATTTT.

Worth noting for this clone: The junction shows a germline mismatch at one end, possibly a read error. The chain has TRBV20-1 and TRBJ1-2; 10 bases map to TRBD1. Looked up from germline, CDR1 is DFQATT and CDR2 is SNEGSKA (reference sequence). The CDR3 spans 16 residues. The CDR3 bases are TGCAGTGCCAGTCCGGGACAGGGGATAGGTAACAATGGCTACACCTTC. It codes for CSASPGQGIGNNGYTF.

V gene TRBV6-6 combines with J gene TRBJ2-7, with 9 bases lining up with TRBD1. Germline V gene sequence: CDR1 MNHNY, CDR2 SVGAGI (reference sequence). The V gene end was trimmed by 6 bases and the J gene end by 0 bases; junction bases not matched to a gene: 6. The CDR3 runs 15 residues. In DNA, the CDR3 is TGTGCCAGCAGCCTGGGACAGGGTCGCTCCTACGAGCAGTACGTC. This gives the protein CASSLGQGRSYEQYV.

The gene calls are TRBV28 and TRBJ2-1; 8 bases line up with TRBD2. The germline V gene has CDR1 MDHEN and CDR2 SYDVKM. Trimming cost V 3 bases and J 2 bases; bases outside gene matches: 6. This CDR3 contains 16 residues. The CDR3: CASSFWGGRPYNEQFF. The CDR3, as DNA: TGTGCCAGCAGTTTCTGGGGCGGGAGGCCCTACAATGAGCAGTTCTTC. The full variable domain, its missing parts supplied by reference TRBV28 and TRBJ2-1, is DVKVTQSSRYLVKRTGEKVFLECVQDMDHENMFWYRQDPGLGLRLIYFSYDVKMKEKGDIPEGYSVSREKKERFSLILESASTNQTSMYLCASSFWGGRPYNEQFFGPGTRLTVL.

This sequence joins TRBV9 and TRBJ2-2; the match to TRBD1 covers 7 bases. CDR1 and CDR2 (germline): SGDLS, YYNGEE. The CDR3 spans 15 residues. J gave up 5 bases and V 3 bases, and 7 bases lay outside the gene matches. CDR3 in DNA: TGTGCCAGCAGCGCCCGTACAGGGGCGACCGGGGAGCTGTTTTTT. Translating gives CASSARTGATGELFF.

V usage is TRBV30 and J usage is TRBJ1-1, with D perhaps TRBD1 (6 bases). V shed 5 bases and J shed 1 base, with 11 bases lying between them. Looked up from germline, CDR1 is GTSNPN and CDR2 is SVGIG (reference sequence). This CDR3 region has 13 residues. CDR3 region: CAWEGERNTEAFF. In DNA, the CDR3 is TGTGCCTGGGAGGGGGAGAGGAACACTGAAGCTTTCTTT.

The rearrangement joins TRBV6-5 to TRBJ2-2; 9 bases agree with TRBD2. Germline CDR1 MNHEY, CDR2 SVGAGI. After removal of 2 bases from V and 5 bases from J, the junction contained 6 bases not matched to a gene. The CDR3 runs 16 residues. CDR3 in amino acids: CASSYGAGGPTGELFF. CDR3 nucleotides: TGTGCCAGCAGTTACGGAGCGGGAGGACCAACCGGGGAGCTGTTTTTT.

The chain employs TRBV7-9 and TRBJ2-2; possible D gene TRBD2, 6 bases. The CDR3 totals 14 residues. CDR1 and CDR2 (germline): SEHNR, FQNEAQ (reference sequence). Trimming removed 0 bases at V and 6 bases at J, with 8 bases between. CDR3 in DNA: TGTGCCAGCAGCTTAGCCGGGGGAGCCGGGGAGCTGTTTTTT. The encoded protein is CASSLAGGAGELFF.

The chain carries TRBV3-1 (or the pseudogene TRBV3-2) and TRBJ1-2; maybe TRBD1 (5 bases). CDR3 length: 15 amino acids. Germline CDR1 reads LGHDT; CDR2 reads YNNKEL (reference sequence). Trimming stripped 0 bases from V and 7 bases from J, with 15 bases between. The CDR3 nucleotides are TGTGCCAGCAGCCAAGATTATAACAGGCGGGGTGGCTACACCTTC. Protein product: CASSQDYNRRGGYTF.

The genes are TRBV5-8 and TRBJ1-3; D is uncertain. The germline gives CDR1 SGHTS, CDR2 YDEGEE. V dropped 0 bases and J dropped 0 bases, with 7 bases sitting between them. The CDR3 consists of 15 residues. The CDR3, as DNA: TGTGCCAGCAGCTTGGACGGGTACTCTGGAAACACCATATATTTT. Translated: CASSLDGYSGNTIYF.

The rearrangement joins TRBV10-3 to TRBJ1-2; 7 bases line up with TRBD1. V lost 3 bases to trimming and J lost 8 bases; unmatched junction nucleotides: 6. Looked up from germline, CDR1 is ENHRY and CDR2 is SYGVKD. This CDR3 spans 13 amino acids. Here the CDR3 DNA reads TGTGCCATCAGTGACGAATACAGGGGAGGCTACACCTTC. It translates to CAISDEYRGGYTF.

This clone has more than one count but fewer than ten. The chain couples TRBV5-1 to TRBJ1-2, with 7 positions matching TRBD1. There are 14 residues in the CDR3. Germline V gives CDR1 SGHRS, CDR2 YFSETQ. V was clipped by 3 bases and J by 3 bases; unmatched bases: 5. CDR3 sequence (DNA): TGCGCCAGCAGCTCTACCGGGACAGACTATGGCTACACCTTC. Its protein product is CASSSTGTDYGYTF.

This clone was observed once. The chain combines TRBV5-6 with TRBJ2-7; 12 positions agree with TRBD1. Per the germline V gene, CDR1 is SGHDT and CDR2 is YYEEEE. V lost 2 bases and J lost 4; bases outside the gene matches: 16. The CDR3 covers 19 residues. The CDR3 spells CASSLFGTGGLQSSYEQYV. CDR3 DNA: TGTGCCAGCAGCTTATTTGGGACAGGGGGCCTCCAATCCTCTTACGAGCAGTACGTC.

This clone has more than one count but fewer than ten. The chain employs TRBV2 and TRBJ1-6; possible D gene TRBD1, 6 bases. Per the germline V gene, CDR1 is SNHLY and CDR2 is FYNNEI. V was clipped by 4 bases and J by 8 bases, with 18 bases between them. The CDR3 totals 16 residues. CDR3 DNA sequence: TGTGCCAGCAGTGGGCAGGGGTCCATAAGGGATTCACCCCTCCACTTT. Encoded protein: CASSGQGSIRDSPLHF.

This chain uses TRBV4-2 with TRBJ1-6, with D possibly TRBD1 on 6 matching bases. The germline V and J ends were trimmed by 1 base and 9 bases, with 10 bases remaining between them. This CDR3 region has 14 residues. CDR1 and CDR2 (germline): LGHNA, YNFKEQ. The CDR3 DNA sequence: TGTGCCAGCAGCCAAGGACAGGATAGTTCACCCCTCCACTTT. As protein: CASSQGQDSSPLHF.

This clone was recorded a few times. The chain joins TRBV11-2 to TRBJ1-1; no clear D. Germline V gives CDR1 SGHAT, CDR2 FQNNGV. V was clipped by 3 bases and J by 2 bases, with 7 bases between them. The CDR3 is made up of 13 amino acids. In DNA, the CDR3 is TGTGCCAGCAGCTTCATGGCCAACACTGAAGCTTTCTTT. The encoded protein is CASSFMANTEAFF.